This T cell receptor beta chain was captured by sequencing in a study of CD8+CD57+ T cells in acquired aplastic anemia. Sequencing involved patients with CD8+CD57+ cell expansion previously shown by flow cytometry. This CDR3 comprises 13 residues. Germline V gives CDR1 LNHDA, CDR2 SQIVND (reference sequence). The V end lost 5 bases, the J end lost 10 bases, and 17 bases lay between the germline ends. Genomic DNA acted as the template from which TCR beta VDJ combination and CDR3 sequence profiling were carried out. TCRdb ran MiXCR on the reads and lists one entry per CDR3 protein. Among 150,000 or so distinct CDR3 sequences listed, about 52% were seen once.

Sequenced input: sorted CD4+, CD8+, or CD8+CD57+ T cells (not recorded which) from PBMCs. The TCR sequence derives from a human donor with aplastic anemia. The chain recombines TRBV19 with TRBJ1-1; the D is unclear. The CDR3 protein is CASSPRGGYRAFF. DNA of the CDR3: TGTGCCAGTAGTCCTCGAGGAGGGTATAGAGCTTTCTTT.